This T cell receptor (beta chain) emerged from a study of naive and memory T cell subsets. General study results and limits: In naive cells, over 95% of TCR sequences were seen only once.

The ends were cut back, 3 bases at V and 3 bases at J, with 19 bases in the middle. Germline lookup yields CDR1 SGDLS and CDR2 YYNGEE. The CDR3 length is 17 residues. An equimolar mix of two oligonucleotides served as the beta constant-region primer for TRBC1 and TRBC2. Ligated cDNA was amplified by four rounds of PCR with nested alpha and beta constant-region primers and SP2. TCRdb redid the calling of the UMI-ligation and nested PCR reads with MiXCR, one entry per CDR3 protein. The data show tens of thousands of distinct CDR3 sequences, 9% seen once. From the second PCR step, alpha and beta chains were amplified apart. After CD4 positive bead selection, the CD4-negative fraction gave CD8 T cells. Cells stained for CD3, CD4, CD8, CD45RA and CD27 were sorted into four subsets. With regard to this clonotype: Its antigen is unidentified.

This TCR was sampled from a human donor in good health. What was sequenced was naive CD8+ T cells from blood. This chain connects TRBV9 to TRBJ2-1; TRBD2 is a possible D gene (7 bases). The CDR3 sequence is CASSAPLSGTLYNEQFF. The CDR3, as DNA: TGTGCCAGCAGCGCGCCTCTAAGCGGGACACTCTACAATGAGCAGTTCTTC.